The sequence of this T cell receptor (beta chain) was determined in a study of blood T cells in healthy people across ages. Primed by a sample-barcoded 5' primer and a J-beta primer mix, a second PCR proceeded for about 6 to 11 cycles. MiXCR was run by TCRdb on the 5' RACE reads, yielding one entry per CDR3 protein. This sample yields more than 500,000 distinct CDR3 sequences, of which 25% to 30% are seen a single time; around 18% belongs to the top ten. Germline values: CDR1 KGHDR, CDR2 SFDVKD. After removal of 4 bases from V and 3 bases from J, the junction contained 5 bases not matched to a gene. The CDR3 runs 14 residues.

The chain combines TRBV24-1 with TRBJ2-7; TRBD1 matches at 7 bases. Sample: blood. The clonotype was recovered from a woman aged 70 to 79 in good health. The CDR3 loop is CATSDSDRDYEQYF. As DNA, the CDR3 is TGTGCCACCAGTGACTCAGACAGGGACTACGAGCAGTACTTC.